The source of this T cell receptor (beta chain) is a study of cytomegalovirus exposure and HLA in healthy donors. General study findings and limits: An apparent linkage of common viral pathogens to several of the most significant clusters emerged in a later analysis.

The PCR ran on 60 Vbeta and 13 Jbeta primers. TCRdb's copy holds only in-frame clones and misses some; the assay was immunoSEQ multiplex PCR. In the table there are about 150,000 clones, approximately 77% of which are singletons. CDR1 and CDR2 from the germline V gene are ENHRY and SYGVKD. The CDR3 sequence is 17 residues long. The ends lost 6 bases at V and 0 bases at J; junction bases unmatched: 5. A word on this clone: Its antigen is as yet unknown.

There were likely unrecorded immune exposures, though donors were nominally healthy when sampled. This receptor was identified in a man in his late teens or twenties in good health and CMV-seronegative. The chain couples TRBV10-3 to TRBJ2-5; TRBD2 aligns across 15 bases. Material for sequencing was PBMCs. In DNA form, the CDR3 reads TGTGCCATCAGCTTAGGGACTAGCGGGGGGTACCAAGAGACCCAGTACTTC. As protein: CAISLGTSGGYQETQYF.